This T cell receptor (beta chain) is from a study of blood T cell repertoires in COVID-19. Study-level information: Sources were T cells, B-cell-depleted T cells, or PBMCs; the material itself was cDNA or gDNA.

In the original workflow: Reference gene primer amplification yielded estimated nucleated cell counts. Here immunoSEQ multiplex PCR was the method, and the copy in TCRdb shows in-frame clones only, minus some. V and J calls and clone size are given by that table; D and trimming were obtained from the DNA. The data contain some 230,000 clones, around 80% of them singletons. This CDR3 comprises 14 residues. The V and J ends lost 5 bases and 1 base respectively, with 11 bases between them. The germline gives CDR1 MGHDK, CDR2 SYGVNS. The sequenced material came from peripheral blood. The V gene is TRBV25-1, the J gene TRBJ1-1; possibly TRBD1 for D (5 bases). This TCR was recovered from a woman in her sixties or seventies who had recovered from COVID-19. Here the CDR3 reads CASSTPDRNTEAFF. The CDR3 coding sequence is TGTGCCAGCAGTACGCCCGACAGGAACACTGAAGCTTTCTTT.